This T cell receptor beta chain came from a study of T cell responses to AZD1222 COVID-19 vaccine. Overall study results and limits: The repertoires were collected only after the peak T cell response. White British people made up most donors, females outnumbered males, and clonal diversity was possibly underestimated. Only six or seven AZD1222 recipients tested seropositive at baseline. Spike-specific TCR breadth and depth went up after people got two AZD1222 doses.

TCRdb's table, derived via immunoSEQ multiplex PCR, lists solely in-frame clones and lacks some. The table includes around 80,000 clones, roughly 84% detected once. Trimming stripped 5 bases from V and 0 bases from J, with 14 bases between. CDR1 and CDR2 from the germline V gene are PRHDT and FYEKMQ (reference sequence). The CDR3 covers 16 residues. This clone was picked up one time. Its target is unknown. The input for sequencing was peripheral blood, taken on day 0 of AZD1222 vaccination. This TCR was sampled from an adult in good health. The genes are TRBV13 and TRBJ1-3; possibly TRBD1 for D (5 bases). CDR3 sequence (DNA): TGTGCCAGCAGCGCGGCCGGGACTCGCTCTGGAAACACCATATATTTT. It encodes CASSAAGTRSGNTIYF.